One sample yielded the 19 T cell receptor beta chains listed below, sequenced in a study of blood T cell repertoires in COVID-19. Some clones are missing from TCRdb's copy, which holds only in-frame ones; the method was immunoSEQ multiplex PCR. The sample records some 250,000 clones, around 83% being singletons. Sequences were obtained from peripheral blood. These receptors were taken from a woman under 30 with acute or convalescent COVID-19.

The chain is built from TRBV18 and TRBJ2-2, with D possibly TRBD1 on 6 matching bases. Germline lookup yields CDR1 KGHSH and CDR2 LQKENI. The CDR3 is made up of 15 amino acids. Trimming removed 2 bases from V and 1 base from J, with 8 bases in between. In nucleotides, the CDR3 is TGTGCCAGCTCACCAGACAGGCAGAACACCGGGGAGCTGTTTTTT. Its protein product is CASSPDRQNTGELFF.

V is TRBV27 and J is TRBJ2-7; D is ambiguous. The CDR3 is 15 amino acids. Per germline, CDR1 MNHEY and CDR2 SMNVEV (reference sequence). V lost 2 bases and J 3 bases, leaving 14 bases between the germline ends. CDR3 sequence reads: CASSLDPSLRYEQYF. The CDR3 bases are TGTGCCAGCAGTTTAGATCCTAGTCTCCGCTACGAGCAGTACTTC.

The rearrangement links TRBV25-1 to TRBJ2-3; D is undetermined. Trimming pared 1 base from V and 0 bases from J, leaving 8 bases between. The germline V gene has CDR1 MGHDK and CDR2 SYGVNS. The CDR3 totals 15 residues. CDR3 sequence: CASSESGGSTDTQYF. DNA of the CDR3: TGTGCCAGCAGTGAATCTGGCGGAAGCACAGATACGCAGTATTTT.

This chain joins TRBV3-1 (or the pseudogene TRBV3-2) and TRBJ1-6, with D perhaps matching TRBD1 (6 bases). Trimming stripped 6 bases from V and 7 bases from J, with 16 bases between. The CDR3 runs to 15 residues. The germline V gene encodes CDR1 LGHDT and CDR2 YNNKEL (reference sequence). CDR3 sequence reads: CASSPSGTSNSPLHF. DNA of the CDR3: TGTGCCAGCAGTCCTTCCGGGACATCAAATTCACCCCTCCACTTT.

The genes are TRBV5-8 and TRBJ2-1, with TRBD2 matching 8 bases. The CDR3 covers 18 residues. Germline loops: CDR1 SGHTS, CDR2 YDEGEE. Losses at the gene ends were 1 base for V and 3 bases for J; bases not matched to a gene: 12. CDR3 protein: CASSLLAFLAGDYNEQFF. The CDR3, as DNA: TGTGCCAGCAGCTTGCTCGCGTTTCTAGCGGGTGACTACAATGAGCAGTTCTTC. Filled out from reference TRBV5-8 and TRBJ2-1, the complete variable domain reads EAGVTQSPTHLIKTRGQQATLRCSPISGHTSVYWYQQALGLGLQFLLWYDEGEERNRGNFPPRFSGRQFPNYSSELNVNALELEDSALYLCASSLLAFLAGDYNEQFFGPGTRLTVL.

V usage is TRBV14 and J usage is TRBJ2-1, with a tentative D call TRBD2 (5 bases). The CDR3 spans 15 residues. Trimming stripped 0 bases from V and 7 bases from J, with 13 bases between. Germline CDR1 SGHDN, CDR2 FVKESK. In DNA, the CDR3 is TGTGCCAGCAGCCAAGATCGTCGGGAATTGAATGAGCAGTTCTTC. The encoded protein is CASSQDRRELNEQFF.

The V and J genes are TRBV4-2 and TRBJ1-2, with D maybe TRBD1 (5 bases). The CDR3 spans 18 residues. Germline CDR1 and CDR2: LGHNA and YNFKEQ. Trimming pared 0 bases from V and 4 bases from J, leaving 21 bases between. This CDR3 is CASSQDLMTPTVSYGYTF. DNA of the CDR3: TGTGCCAGCAGCCAAGATCTTATGACTCCGACAGTTAGCTATGGCTACACCTTC.

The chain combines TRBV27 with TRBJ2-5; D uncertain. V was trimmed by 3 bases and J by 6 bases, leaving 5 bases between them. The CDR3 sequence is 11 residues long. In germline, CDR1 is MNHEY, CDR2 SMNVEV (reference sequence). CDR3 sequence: CASSLSQTQYF. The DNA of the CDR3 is TGTGCCAGCAGTTTGAGCCAGACCCAGTACTTC.

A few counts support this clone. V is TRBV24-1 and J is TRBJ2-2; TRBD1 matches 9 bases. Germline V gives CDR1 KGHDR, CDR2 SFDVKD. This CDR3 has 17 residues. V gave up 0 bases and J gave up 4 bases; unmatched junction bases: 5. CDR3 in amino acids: CATSDLPGDRATGELFF. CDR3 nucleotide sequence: TGTGCCACCAGTGATTTGCCCGGGGACAGGGCCACCGGGGAGCTGTTTTTT.

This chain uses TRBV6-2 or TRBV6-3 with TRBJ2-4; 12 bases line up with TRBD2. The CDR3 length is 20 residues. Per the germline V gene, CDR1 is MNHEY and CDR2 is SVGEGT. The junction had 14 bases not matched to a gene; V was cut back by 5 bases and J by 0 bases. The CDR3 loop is CASSPLRTSGILGAKNIQYF. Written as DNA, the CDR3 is TGTGCCAGCAGTCCCCTACGGACTAGCGGGATCTTGGGAGCCAAAAACATTCAGTACTTC.

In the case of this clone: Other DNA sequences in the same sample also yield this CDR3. The CDR3 bases are TGTGCCAGCAGTCCCGGGACAGGGAATGGCTACACCTTC. Translating gives CASSPGTGNGYTF. V and J are TRBV28 and TRBJ1-2; TRBD1 matches 9 bases. The V gene end was trimmed by 5 bases and the J gene end by 6 bases; junction bases not matched to a gene: 4. The germline V gene encodes CDR1 MDHEN and CDR2 SYDVKM. The CDR3 is 13 residues long.

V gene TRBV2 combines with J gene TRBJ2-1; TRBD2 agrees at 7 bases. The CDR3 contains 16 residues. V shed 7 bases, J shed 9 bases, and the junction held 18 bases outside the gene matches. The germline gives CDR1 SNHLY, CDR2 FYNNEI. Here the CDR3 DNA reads TGTGCCAGCATTAGGGAGGGGAAAGTGCGGGCCGGTGAGCAGTTCTTC. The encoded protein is CASIREGKVRAGEQFF.

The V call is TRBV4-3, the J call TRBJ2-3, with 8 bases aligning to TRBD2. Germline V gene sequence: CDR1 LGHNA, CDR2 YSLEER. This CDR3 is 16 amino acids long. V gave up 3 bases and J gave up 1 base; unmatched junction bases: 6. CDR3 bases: TGCGCCAGCAGCCAGGGACTAGTCGGGGGCACAGATACGCAGTATTTT. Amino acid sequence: CASSQGLVGGTDTQYF.

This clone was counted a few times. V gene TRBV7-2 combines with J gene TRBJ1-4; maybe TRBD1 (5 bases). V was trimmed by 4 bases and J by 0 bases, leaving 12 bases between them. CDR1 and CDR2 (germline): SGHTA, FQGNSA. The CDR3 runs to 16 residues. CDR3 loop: CASSSITGATNEKLFF. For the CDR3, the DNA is TGTGCCAGCAGCTCGATAACAGGTGCAACTAATGAAAAACTGTTTTTT.

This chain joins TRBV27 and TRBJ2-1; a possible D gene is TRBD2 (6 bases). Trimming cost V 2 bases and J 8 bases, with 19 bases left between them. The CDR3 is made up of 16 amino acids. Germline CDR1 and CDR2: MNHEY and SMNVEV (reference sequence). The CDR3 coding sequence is TGTGCCAGCAGTTTAGGTTGGGGGGAAGGGGCCGATGAGCAGTTCTTC. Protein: CASSLGWGEGADEQFF.

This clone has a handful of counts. The DNA for the CDR3 is TGTGCCAGCAGTTACCAGGACAGGGGGCTTTATAATTCACCCCTCCACTTT. As protein: CASSYQDRGLYNSPLHF. The V and J genes are TRBV6-2 or TRBV6-3 and TRBJ1-6; 11 bases line up with TRBD1. The CDR3 runs 17 residues. CDR1 and CDR2 from the germline V gene are MNHEY and SVGEGT. V trimming: 2 bases; J trimming: 4 bases; junction bases outside the gene matches: 4.

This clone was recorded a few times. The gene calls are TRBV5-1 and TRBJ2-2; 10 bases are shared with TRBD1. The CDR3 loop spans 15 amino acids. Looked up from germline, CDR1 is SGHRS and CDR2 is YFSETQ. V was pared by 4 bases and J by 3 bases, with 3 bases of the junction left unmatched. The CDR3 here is CASSPGTGDTGELFF. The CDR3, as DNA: TGCGCCAGCAGCCCCGGGACAGGGGACACCGGGGAGCTGTTTTTT.

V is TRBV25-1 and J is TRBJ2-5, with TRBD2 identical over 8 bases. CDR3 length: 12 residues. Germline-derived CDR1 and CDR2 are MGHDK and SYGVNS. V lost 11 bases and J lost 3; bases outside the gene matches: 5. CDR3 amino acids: CASAGVEETQYF. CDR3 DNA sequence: TGTGCCTCAGCGGGAGTCGAAGAGACCCAGTACTTC.

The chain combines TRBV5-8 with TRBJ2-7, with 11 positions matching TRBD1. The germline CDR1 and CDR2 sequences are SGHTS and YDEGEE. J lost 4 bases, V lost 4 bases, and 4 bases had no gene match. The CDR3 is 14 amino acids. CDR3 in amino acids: CASSHGTGGYEQYF. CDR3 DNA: TGTGCCAGCAGCCACGGGACAGGGGGTTACGAGCAGTACTTC.